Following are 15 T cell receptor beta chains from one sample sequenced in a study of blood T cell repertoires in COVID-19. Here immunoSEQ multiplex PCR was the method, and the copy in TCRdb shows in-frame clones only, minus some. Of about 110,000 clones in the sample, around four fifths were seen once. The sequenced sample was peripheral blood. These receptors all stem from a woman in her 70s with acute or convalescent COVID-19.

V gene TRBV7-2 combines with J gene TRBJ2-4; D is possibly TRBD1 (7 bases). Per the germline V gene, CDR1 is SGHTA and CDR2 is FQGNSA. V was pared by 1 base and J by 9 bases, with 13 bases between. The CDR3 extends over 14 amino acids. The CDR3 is CASSLEGGGGIQYF. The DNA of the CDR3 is TGTGCCAGCAGCTTAGAAGGAGGGGGCGGCATTCAGTACTTC.

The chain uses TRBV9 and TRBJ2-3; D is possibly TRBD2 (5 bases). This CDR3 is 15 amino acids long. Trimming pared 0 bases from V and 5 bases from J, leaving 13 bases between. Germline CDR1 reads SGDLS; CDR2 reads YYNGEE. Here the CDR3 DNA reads TGTGCCAGCAGCGTAGCAGCGGTCAATGGAGATACGCAGTATTTT. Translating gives CASSVAAVNGDTQYF. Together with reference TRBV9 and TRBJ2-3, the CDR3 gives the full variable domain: DSGVTQTPKHLITATGQRVTLRCSPRSGDLSVYWYQQSLDQGLQFLIQYYNGEERAKGNILERFSAQQFPDLHSELNLSSLELGDSALYFCASSVAAVNGDTQYFGPGTRLTVL.

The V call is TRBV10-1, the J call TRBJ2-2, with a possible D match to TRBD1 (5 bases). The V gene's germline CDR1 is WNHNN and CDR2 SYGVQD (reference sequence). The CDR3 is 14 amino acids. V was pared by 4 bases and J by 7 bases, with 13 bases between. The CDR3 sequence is CASSATGPGGELFF. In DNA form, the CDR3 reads TGCGCCAGCAGTGCAACAGGCCCCGGCGGGGAGCTGTTTTTT.

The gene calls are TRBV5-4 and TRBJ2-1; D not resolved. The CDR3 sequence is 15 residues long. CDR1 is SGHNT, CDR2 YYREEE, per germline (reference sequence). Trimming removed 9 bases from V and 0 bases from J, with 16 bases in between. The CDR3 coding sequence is TGTGCCACCAAACCCACATCCAACTCCTACAATGAGCAGTTCTTC. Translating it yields CATKPTSNSYNEQFF. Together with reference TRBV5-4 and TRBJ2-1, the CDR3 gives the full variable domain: ETGVTQSPTHLIKTRGQQVTLRCSSQSGHNTVSWYQQALGQGPQFIFQYYREEENGRGNFPPRFSGLQFPNYSSELNVNALELDDSALYLCATKPTSNSYNEQFFGPGTRLTVL.

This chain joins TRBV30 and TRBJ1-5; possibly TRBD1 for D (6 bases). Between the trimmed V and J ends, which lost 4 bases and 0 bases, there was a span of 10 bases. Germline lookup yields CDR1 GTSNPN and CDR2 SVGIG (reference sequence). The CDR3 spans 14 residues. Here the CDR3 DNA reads TGTGCCTGGACCGGGACAAATAGCAATCAGCCCCAGCATTTT. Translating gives CAWTGTNSNQPQHF.

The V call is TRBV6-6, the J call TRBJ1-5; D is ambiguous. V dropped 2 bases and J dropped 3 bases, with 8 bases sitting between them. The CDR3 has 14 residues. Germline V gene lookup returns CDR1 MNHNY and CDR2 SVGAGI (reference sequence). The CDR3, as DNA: TGTGCCAGCAGTTACGCACACTACAATCAGCCCCAGCATTTT. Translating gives CASSYAHYNQPQHF.

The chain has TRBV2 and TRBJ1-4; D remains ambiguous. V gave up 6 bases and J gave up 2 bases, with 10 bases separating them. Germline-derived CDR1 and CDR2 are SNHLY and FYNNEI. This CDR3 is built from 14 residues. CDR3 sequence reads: CASRSVLTNEKLFF. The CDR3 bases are TGTGCCAGCAGGAGTGTATTGACTAATGAAAAACTGTTTTTT. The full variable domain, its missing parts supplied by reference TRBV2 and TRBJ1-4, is EPEVTQTPSHQVTQMGQEVILRCVPISNHLYFYWYRQILGQKVEFLVSFYNNEISEKSEIFDDQFSVERPDGSNFTLKIRSTKLEDSAMYFCASRSVLTNEKLFFGSGTQLSVL.

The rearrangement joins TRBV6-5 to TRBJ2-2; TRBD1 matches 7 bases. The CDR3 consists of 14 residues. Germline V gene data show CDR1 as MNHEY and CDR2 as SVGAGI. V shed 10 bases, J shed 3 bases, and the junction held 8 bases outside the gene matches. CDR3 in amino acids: CATKDRIDTGELFF. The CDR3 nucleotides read TGTGCCACCAAGGACAGGATAGACACCGGGGAGCTGTTTTTT.

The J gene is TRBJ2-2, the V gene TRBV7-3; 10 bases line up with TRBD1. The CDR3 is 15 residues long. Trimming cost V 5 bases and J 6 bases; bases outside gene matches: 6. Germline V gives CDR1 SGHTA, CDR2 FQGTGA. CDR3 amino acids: CASSPRQGASGELFF. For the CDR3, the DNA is TGTGCCAGCAGCCCCCGACAGGGGGCGTCCGGGGAGCTGTTTTTT. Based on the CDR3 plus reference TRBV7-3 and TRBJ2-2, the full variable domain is GAGVSQTPSNKVTEKGKYVELRCDPISGHTALYWYRQSLGQGPEFLIYFQGTGAADDSGLPNDRFFAVRPEGSVSTLKIQRTERGDSAVYLCASSPRQGASGELFFGEGSRLTVL.

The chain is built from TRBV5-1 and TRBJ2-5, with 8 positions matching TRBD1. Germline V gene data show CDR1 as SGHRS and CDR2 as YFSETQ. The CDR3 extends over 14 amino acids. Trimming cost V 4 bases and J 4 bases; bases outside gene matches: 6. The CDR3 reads CASSPSDRVETQYF. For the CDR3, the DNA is TGCGCCAGCAGCCCCTCGGACAGGGTAGAGACCCAGTACTTC.

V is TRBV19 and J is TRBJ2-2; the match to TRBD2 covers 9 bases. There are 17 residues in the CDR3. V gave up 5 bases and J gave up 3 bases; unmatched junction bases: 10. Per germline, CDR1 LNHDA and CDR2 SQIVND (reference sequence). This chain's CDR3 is CASSWRVAGVYTGELFF. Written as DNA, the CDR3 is TGTGCCAGTAGTTGGCGGGTAGCGGGGGTGTACACCGGGGAGCTGTTTTTT.

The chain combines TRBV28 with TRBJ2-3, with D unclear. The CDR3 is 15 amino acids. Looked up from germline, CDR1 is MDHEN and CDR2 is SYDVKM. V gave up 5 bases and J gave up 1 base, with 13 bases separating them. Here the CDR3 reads CASSPRLHRTDTQYF. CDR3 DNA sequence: TGTGCCAGCAGTCCGAGACTGCATCGCACAGATACGCAGTATTTT.

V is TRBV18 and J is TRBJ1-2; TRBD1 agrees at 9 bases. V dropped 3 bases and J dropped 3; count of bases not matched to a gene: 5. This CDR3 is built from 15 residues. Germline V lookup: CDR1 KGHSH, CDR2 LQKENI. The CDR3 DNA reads TGTGCCAGCTCACCCCCCGGGACAGGGTACTATGGCTACACCTTC. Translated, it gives CASSPPGTGYYGYTF. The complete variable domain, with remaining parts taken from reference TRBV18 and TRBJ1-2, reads NAGVMQNPRHLVRRRGQEARLRCSPMKGHSHVYWYRQLPEEGLKFMVYLQKENIIDESGMPKERFSAEFPKEGPSILRIQQVVRGDSAAYFCASSPPGTGYYGYTFGSGTRLTVV.

The CDR3 coding sequence is TGTGCCAGCAGTTTATCCCCCCCGGGAAACACCATATATTTT. As protein: CASSLSPPGNTIYF. The chain links TRBV28 to TRBJ1-3; D remains ambiguous. Trimming removed 1 base at V and 4 bases at J, with 8 bases between. Germline CDR1 is MDHEN and CDR2 is SYDVKM. This CDR3 spans 14 amino acids.

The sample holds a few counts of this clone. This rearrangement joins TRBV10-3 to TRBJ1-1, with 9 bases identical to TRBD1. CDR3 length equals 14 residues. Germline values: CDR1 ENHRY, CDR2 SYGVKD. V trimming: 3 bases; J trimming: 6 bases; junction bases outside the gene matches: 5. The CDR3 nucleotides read TGTGCCATCAGTGATCTGACAGGGGGAGCTGAAGCTTTCTTT. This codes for CAISDLTGGAEAFF.